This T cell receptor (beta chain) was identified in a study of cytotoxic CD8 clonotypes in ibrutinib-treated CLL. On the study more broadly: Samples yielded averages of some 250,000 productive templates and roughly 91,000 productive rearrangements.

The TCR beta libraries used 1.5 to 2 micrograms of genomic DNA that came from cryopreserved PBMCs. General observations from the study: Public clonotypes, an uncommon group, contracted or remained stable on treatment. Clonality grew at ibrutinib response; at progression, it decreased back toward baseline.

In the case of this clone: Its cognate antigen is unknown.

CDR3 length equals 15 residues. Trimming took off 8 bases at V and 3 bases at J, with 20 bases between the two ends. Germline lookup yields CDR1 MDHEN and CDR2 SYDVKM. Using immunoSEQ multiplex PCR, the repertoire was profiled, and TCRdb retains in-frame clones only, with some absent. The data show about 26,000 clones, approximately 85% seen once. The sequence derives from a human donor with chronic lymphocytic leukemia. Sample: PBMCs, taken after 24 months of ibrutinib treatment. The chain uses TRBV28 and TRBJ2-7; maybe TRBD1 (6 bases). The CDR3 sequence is CASRRTRDTYYEQYF. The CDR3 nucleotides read TGTGCCAGCCGCCGTACACGGGACACCTACTACGAGCAGTACTTC.